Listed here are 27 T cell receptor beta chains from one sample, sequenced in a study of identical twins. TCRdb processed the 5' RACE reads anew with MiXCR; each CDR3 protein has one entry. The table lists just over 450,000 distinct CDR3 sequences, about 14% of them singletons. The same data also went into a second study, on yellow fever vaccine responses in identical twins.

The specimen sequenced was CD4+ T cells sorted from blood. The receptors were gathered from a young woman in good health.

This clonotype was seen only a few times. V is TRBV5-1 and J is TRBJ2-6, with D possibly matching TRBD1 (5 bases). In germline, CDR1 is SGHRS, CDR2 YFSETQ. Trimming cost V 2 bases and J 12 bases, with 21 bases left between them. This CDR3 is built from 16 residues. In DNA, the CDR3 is TGCGCCAGCAGCTTCGCGGAAGGGGTTTCGGCGACCGTCCTGACTTTC. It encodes CASSFAEGVSATVLTF.

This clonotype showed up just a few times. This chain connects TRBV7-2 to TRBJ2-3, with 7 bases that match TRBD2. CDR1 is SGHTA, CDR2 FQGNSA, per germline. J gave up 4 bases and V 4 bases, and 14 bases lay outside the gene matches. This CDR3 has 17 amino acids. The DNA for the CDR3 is TGTGCCAGCAGCTCCTCCGCCCGCGGGAGCAAGGCAGATACGCAGTATTTT. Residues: CASSSSARGSKADTQYF.

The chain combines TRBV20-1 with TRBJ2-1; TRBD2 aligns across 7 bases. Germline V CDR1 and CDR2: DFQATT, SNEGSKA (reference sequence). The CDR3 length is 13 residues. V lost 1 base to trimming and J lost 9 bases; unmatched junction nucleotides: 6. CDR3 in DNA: TGCAGTGCTAGAGGTCGGGGGGAGGGTGAGCAGTTCTTC. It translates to CSARGRGEGEQFF.

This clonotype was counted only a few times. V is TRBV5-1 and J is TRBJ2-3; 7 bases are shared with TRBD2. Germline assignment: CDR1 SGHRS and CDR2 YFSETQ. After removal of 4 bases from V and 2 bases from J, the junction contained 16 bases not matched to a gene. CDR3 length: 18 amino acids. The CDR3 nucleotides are TGCGCCAGCAGCCTCTGGCCTCAAGGGAGCGGGGACACAGATACGCAGTATTTT. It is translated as CASSLWPQGSGDTDTQYF.

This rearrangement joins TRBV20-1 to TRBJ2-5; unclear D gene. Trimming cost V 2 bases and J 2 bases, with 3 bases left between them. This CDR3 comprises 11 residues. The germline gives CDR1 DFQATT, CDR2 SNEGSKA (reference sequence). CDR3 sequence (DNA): TGCAGTGCTAGAATACAAGAGACCCAGTACTTC. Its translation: CSARIQETQYF.

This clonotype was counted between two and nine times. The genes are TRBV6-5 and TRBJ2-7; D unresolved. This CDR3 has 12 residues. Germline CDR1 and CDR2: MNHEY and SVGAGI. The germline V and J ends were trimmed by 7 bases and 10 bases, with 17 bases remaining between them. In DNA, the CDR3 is TGTGCCAGCAAGCCCCAGCCAGAAAAACAGTACTTC. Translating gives CASKPQPEKQYF.

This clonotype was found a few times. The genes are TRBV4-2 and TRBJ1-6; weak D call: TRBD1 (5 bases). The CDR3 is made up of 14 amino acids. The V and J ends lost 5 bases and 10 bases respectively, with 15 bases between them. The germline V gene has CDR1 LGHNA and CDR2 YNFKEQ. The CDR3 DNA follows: TGTGCCAGCAGCTCACTCCGGGACCAATCACCCCTCCACTTT. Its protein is CASSSLRDQSPLHF.

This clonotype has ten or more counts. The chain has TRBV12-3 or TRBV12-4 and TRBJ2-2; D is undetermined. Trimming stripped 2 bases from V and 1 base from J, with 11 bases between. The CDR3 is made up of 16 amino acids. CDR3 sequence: CASSLRSPQNTGELFF. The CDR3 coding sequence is TGTGCCAGCAGTTTAAGGTCCCCTCAGAACACCGGGGAGCTGTTTTTT.

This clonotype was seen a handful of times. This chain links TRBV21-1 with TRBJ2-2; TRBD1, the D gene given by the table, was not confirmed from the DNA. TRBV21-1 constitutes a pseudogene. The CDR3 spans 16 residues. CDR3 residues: CASSKANRGRTGELFF. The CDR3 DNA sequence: TGTGCCAGCAGCAAAGCGAACAGGGGGCGCACCGGGGAGCTGTTTTTT.

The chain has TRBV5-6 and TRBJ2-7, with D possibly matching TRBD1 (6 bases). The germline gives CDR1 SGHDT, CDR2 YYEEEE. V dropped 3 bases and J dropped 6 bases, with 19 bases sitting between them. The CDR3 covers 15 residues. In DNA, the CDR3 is TGTGCCAGCAGCTCGTCCCTAACAGGGTATAGCGAGCAGTACTTC. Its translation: CASSSSLTGYSEQYF.

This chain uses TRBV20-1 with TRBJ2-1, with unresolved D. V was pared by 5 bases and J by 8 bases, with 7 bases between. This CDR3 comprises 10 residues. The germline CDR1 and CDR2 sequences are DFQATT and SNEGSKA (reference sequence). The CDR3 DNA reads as TGCAGTGCTGGCGATTATGAGCAGTTCTTC. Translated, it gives CSAGDYEQFF.

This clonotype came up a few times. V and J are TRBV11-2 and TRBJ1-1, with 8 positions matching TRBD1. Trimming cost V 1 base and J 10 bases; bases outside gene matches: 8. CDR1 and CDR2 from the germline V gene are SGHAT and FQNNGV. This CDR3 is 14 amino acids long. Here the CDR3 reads CASSLGGQASGAFF. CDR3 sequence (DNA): TGTGCCAGCAGCTTAGGGGGACAGGCAAGTGGAGCTTTCTTT.

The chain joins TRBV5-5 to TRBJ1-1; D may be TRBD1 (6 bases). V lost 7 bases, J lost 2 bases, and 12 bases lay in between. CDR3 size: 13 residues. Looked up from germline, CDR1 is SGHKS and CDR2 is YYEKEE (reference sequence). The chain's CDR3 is CASRPDSNTEAFF. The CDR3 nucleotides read TGTGCCAGCCGACCGGACAGTAACACTGAAGCTTTCTTT. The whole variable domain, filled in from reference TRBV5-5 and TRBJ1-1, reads DAGVTQSPTHLIKTRGQQVTLRCSPISGHKSVSWYQQVLGQGPQFIFQYYEKEERGRGNFPDRFSARQFPNYSSELNVNALLLGDSALYLCASRPDSNTEAFFGQGTRLTVV.

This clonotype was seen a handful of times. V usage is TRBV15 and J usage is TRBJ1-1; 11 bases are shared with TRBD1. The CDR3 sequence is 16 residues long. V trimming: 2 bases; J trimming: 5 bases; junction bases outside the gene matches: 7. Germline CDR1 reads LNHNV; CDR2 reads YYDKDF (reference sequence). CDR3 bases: TGTGCCACCAGCAGAATTTCCGGGACAGGGGGAACTGAAGCTTTCTTT. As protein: CATSRISGTGGTEAFF.

As DNA, the CDR3 is TGTGCCACCAGTTATCTCCTGGGAAATAGGTCCTACGAGCAGTACTTC. The encoded protein is CATSYLLGNRSYEQYF. The rearrangement links TRBV24-1 to TRBJ2-7; no clear D. The V end was cut by 6 bases, the J end by 1 base, with 18 bases between. Germline lookup yields CDR1 KGHDR and CDR2 SFDVKD. The CDR3 spans 16 residues.

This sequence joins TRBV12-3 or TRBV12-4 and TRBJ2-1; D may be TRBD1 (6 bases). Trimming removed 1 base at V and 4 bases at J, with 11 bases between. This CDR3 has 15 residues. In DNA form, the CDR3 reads TGTGCCAGCAGTTTAGTAGGACAGCGTTACAATGAGCAGTTCTTC. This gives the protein CASSLVGQRYNEQFF.

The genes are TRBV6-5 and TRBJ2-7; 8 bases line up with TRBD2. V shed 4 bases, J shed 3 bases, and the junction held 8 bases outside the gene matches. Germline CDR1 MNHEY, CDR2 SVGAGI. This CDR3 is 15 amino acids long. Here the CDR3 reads CASSFFSGASYEQYF. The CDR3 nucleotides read TGTGCCAGCAGTTTTTTTAGCGGGGCTAGCTACGAGCAGTACTTC.

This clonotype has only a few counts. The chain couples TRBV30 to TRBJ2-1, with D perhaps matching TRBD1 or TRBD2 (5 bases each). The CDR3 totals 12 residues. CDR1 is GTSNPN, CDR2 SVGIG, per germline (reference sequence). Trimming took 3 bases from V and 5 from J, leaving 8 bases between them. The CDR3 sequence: CAWRGDHNEQFF. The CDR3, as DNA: TGTGCCTGGAGGGGGGACCACAATGAGCAGTTCTTC.

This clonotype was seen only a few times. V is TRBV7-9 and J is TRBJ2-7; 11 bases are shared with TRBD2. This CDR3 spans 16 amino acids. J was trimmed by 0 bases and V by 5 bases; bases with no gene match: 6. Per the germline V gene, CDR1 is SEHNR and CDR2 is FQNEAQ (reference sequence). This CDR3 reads CASSKTSGDFSYEQYF. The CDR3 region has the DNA TGTGCCAGCAGCAAGACTAGCGGGGACTTCTCCTACGAGCAGTACTTC.

The CDR3 sequence is CASSSSAAEAFF. The CDR3 coding sequence is TGTGCCAGCAGCTCGTCAGCGGCAGAAGCTTTCTTT. This chain joins TRBV7-6 and TRBJ1-1; D gene unclear. The CDR3 totals 12 residues. The germline V gene has CDR1 SGHVS and CDR2 FNYEAQ. V dropped 4 bases and J dropped 8 bases, with 11 bases sitting between them. The whole variable domain, remainder taken from reference TRBV7-6 and TRBJ1-1, is GAGVSQSPRYKVTKRGQDVALRCDPISGHVSLYWYRQALGQGPEFLTYFNYEAQQDKSGLPNDRFSAERPEGSISTLTIQRTEQRDSAMYRCASSSSAAEAFFGQGTRLTVV.

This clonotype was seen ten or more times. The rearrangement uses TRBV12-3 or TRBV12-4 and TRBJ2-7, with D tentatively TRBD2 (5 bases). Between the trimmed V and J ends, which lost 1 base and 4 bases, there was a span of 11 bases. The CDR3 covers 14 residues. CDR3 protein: CASSLGGSGYEQYF. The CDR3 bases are TGTGCCAGCAGTTTAGGTGGGAGTGGTTACGAGCAGTACTTC.

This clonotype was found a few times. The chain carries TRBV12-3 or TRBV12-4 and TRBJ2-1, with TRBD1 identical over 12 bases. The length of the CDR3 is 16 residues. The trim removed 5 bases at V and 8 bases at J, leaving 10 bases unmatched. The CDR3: CASSLSGTGGAYEQFF. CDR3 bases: TGTGCCAGCAGTCTATCCGGGACAGGGGGCGCCTATGAGCAGTTCTTC.

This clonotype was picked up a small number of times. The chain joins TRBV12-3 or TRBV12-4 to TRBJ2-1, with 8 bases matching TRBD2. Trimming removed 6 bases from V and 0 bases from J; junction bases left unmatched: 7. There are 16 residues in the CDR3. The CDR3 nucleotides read TGTGCCAGCAGATCCTTAGCGGGGAGCTCCTACAATGAGCAGTTCTTC. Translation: CASRSLAGSSYNEQFF.

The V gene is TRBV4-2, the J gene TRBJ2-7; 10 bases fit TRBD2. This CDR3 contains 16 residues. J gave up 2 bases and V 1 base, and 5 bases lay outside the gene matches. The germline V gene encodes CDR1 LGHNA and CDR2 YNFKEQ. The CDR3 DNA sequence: TGTGCCAGCAGCCAAGCCGGGACTAGCGAAGCCTACGAGCAGTACTTC. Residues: CASSQAGTSEAYEQYF.

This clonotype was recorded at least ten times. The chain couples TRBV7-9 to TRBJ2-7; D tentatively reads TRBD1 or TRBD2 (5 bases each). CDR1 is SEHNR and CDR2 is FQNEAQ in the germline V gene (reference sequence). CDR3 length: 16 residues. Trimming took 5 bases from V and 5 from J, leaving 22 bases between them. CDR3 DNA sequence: TGTGCCAGCAGCCAAAGGGGTGGACTGGGCACGGACGAGCAGTACTTC. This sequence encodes CASSQRGGLGTDEQYF.

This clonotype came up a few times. The CDR3 DNA follows: TGTGCCAGCAGCCCCTGGACAGGGGAGCAGTTCTTC. It codes for CASSPWTGEQFF. This chain connects TRBV9 to TRBJ2-1; the match to TRBD1 covers 8 bases. V lost 4 bases and J lost 10; bases outside the gene matches: 4. CDR3 length: 12 residues. Germline V lookup: CDR1 SGDLS, CDR2 YYNGEE.

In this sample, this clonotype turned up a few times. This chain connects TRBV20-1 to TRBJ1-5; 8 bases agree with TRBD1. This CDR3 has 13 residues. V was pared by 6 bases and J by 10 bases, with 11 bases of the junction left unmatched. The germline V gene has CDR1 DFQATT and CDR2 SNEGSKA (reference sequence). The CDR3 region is CSAAVDRVLPQHF. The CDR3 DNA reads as TGCAGTGCGGCCGTGGACAGGGTCTTACCCCAGCATTTT.